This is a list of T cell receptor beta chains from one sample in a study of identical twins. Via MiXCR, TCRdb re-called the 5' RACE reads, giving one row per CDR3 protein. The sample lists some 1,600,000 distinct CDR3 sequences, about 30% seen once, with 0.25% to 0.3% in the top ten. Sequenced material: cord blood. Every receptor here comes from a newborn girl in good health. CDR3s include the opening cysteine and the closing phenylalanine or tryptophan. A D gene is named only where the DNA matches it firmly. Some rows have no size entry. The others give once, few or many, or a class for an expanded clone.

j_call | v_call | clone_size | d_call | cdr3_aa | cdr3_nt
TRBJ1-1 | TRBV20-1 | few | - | CSARTAMNTEAFF | TGCAGTGCTAGGACAGCGATGAACACTGAAGCTTTCTTT
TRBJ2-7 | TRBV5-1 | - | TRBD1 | CASSPGQRTDLSYEQYF | TGCGCCAGCAGCCCGGGACAGAGGACAGATTTATCCTACGAGCAGTACTTC
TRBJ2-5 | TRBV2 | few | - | CASRFRGGQETQYF | TGTGCCAGCAGGTTTAGGGGGGGACAAGAGACCCAGTACTTC
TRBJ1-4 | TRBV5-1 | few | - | CASSLMSQGEKLFF | TGCGCCAGCAGCTTGATGTCTCAGGGCGAAAAACTGTTTTTT
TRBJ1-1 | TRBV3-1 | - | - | CASSQVGRATEAFF | TGTGCCAGCAGCCAAGTTGGCAGGGCAACTGAAGCTTTCTTT
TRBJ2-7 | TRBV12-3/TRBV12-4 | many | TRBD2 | CASSQMTSGYSYEQYF | TGTGCCAGCAGTCAAATGACTAGCGGTTACTCCTACGAGCAGTACTTC
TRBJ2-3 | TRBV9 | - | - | CASSTTIGQTLSTDTQYF | TGTGCCAGCAGCACGACGATAGGACAGACCCTAAGCACAGATACGCAGTATTTT
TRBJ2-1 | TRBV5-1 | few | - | CASSPRTSPYGEQFF | TGCGCCAGCAGCCCCCGCACTAGCCCTTATGGTGAGCAGTTCTTC
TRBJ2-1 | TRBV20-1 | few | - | CSARGNSNNEQFF | TGCAGTGCTAGGGGTAACAGCAACAATGAGCAGTTCTTC
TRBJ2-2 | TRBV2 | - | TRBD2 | CASSLTSGGSNTGELFF | TGTGCCAGCAGCCTGACTAGCGGGGGTTCGAACACCGGGGAGCTGTTTTTT
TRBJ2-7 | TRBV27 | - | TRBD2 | CASSFQRGIVNEQYF | TGTGCCAGCAGTTTTCAGCGGGGGATAGTCAATGAGCAGTACTTC
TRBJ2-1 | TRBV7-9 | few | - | CASSISGEQFF | TGTGCCAGCAGCATTAGCGGTGAGCAGTTCTTC
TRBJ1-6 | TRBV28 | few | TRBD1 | CASSSGQGYSYSPLHF | TGTGCCAGCAGTTCCGGACAGGGGTACTCATATTCACCCCTCCACTTT